This T cell receptor (beta chain) comes out of a study of T-cell memory formation after mild COVID-19. Study findings and constraints: The authors did not confirm SARS-CoV-2 specificity of second-wave clones peaking day 37. Clones that got smaller from day 15 to 85 had even CD4/CD8, while clones growing later tipped toward CD4+. Certain responding clones were present in pre-infection memory, suggesting participation of cross-reactive memory. Researchers report contracting CD4+ clones mostly in CM and EM, with CD8+ clones in EMRA.

This CDR3 region has 15 residues. Trimming shortened V by 5 bases and J by 0 bases, and 14 bases separated the two germline ends. Germline-derived CDR1 and CDR2 are SGHVS and FNYEAQ. This clonotype was found a few times. Antigen specificity is unknown. TCRdb re-called the 5' RACE reads with MiXCR, one entry per CDR3 protein. This table has roughly 130,000 distinct CDR3 sequences, less than 6.5% appearing once. The V gene is TRBV7-6, the J gene TRBJ2-7; D is unresolved. The TCR originated in an adult woman who had mild COVID-19 (a few samples of this study predate the infection). Cell type and time point are not known. The sample consisted of PBMCs or a T cell subset sorted from them (not recorded which). The CDR3 loop is CASSPLTLPSYEQYF. The DNA of the CDR3 is TGTGCCAGCAGCCCCCTGACGTTACCCTCCTACGAGCAGTACTTC.